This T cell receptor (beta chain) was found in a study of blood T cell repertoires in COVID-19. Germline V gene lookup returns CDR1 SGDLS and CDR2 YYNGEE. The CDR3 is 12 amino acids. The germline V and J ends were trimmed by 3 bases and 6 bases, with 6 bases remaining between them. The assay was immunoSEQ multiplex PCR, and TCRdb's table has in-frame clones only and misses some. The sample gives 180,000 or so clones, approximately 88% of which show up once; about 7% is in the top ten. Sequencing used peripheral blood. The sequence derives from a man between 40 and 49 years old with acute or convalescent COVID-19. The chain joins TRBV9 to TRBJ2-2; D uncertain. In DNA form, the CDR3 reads TGTGCCAGCAGCGGACTCGCCGGGGAGCTGTTTTTT. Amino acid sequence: CASSGLAGELFF.